The 22 T cell receptor beta chains below come from one sample, sequenced in a study of identifying expanded T cells in peripheral blood. Sequencing was performed with immunoSEQ multiplex PCR; in TCRdb, only in-frame clones are kept and a portion is missing. Of more than 55,000 clones listed, more than 70% are singletons. The sample consisted of blood. The receptors stem from a person aged 18 to 75 in good health.

The chain is built from TRBV11-3 and TRBJ2-1; maybe TRBD2 (6 bases). V gave up 3 bases and J gave up 4 bases, with 13 bases separating them. CDR3 length: 15 residues. Germline CDR1 SGHNT, CDR2 YENEEA. In nucleotides, the CDR3 is TGTGCCAGCAGCTTTTACGGCGGGGAGTACAATGAGCAGTTCTTC. It translates to CASSFYGGEYNEQFF.

The V call is TRBV19, the J call TRBJ1-5; D gene uncertain. CDR1 LNHDA and CDR2 SQIVND come from the germline V gene (reference sequence). With 7 bases removed from V and 0 bases from J, the gap between germline ends came to 13 bases. The CDR3 spans 15 residues. CDR3 sequence reads: CASKGKLNSNQPQHF. DNA for the CDR3: TGTGCCAGTAAGGGCAAACTAAATAGCAATCAGCCCCAGCATTTT.

In its sample, this clone was seen a few times. The rearrangement links TRBV5-6 to TRBJ1-5; D is undetermined. V gave up 0 bases and J gave up 3 bases, with 7 bases separating them. CDR1 and CDR2 (germline): SGHDT, YYEEEE. The length of the CDR3 is 14 residues. CDR3 coding DNA: TGTGCCAGCAGCTTGGTGGGCTACAATCAGCCCCAGCATTTT. Amino acids: CASSLVGYNQPQHF.

V is TRBV5-6 and J is TRBJ2-1, with D unresolved. Trimming removed 1 base from V and 6 bases from J, with 17 bases in between. CDR3 size: 16 residues. In germline, CDR1 is SGHDT, CDR2 YYEEEE. The chain's CDR3 is CASSLYRLGTGNEQFF. Written as DNA, the CDR3 is TGTGCCAGCAGCTTGTACCGCCTGGGAACGGGCAATGAGCAGTTCTTC.

The gene calls are TRBV27 and TRBJ1-5; no reliable D call. The length of the CDR3 is 18 residues. Germline lookup yields CDR1 MNHEY and CDR2 SMNVEV (reference sequence). V gave up 3 bases and J gave up 7 bases, with 25 bases separating them. The CDR3 coding sequence is TGTGCCAGCAGTTTCCCGCCCCAGATCGAGAGTTCGGGACAGCCCCAGCATTTT. It is translated as CASSFPPQIESSGQPQHF.

The chain combines TRBV10-3 with TRBJ2-1; 10 bases agree with TRBD1. J lost 6 bases, V lost 6 bases, and 11 bases had no gene match. CDR1 and CDR2 from the germline V gene are ENHRY and SYGVKD. The CDR3 totals 16 residues. CDR3 region: CAISTGTGVGGNEQFF. CDR3 DNA sequence: TGTGCCATCAGCACCGGGACAGGGGTCGGGGGCAATGAGCAGTTCTTC.

V is TRBV5-1 and J is TRBJ2-7; D is unclear. Trimming took off 0 bases at V and 3 bases at J, with 7 bases between the two ends. Germline CDR1 reads SGHRS; CDR2 reads YFSETQ. CDR3 length: 13 residues. For the CDR3, the DNA is TGCGCCAGCAGCTTGGTTGGGGACTACGAGCAGTACTTC. Encoded protein: CASSLVGDYEQYF.

This chain uses TRBV5-6 with TRBJ2-5; D possibly corresponds to TRBD2 (6 bases). The CDR3 has 15 amino acids. The germline V gene encodes CDR1 SGHDT and CDR2 YYEEEE. V lost 0 bases to trimming and J lost 2 bases, with 11 bases between them. The chain's CDR3 is CASSLGLGTQETQYF. The CDR3 region has the DNA TGTGCCAGCAGCTTGGGACTAGGAACACAAGAGACCCAGTACTTC. The full variable domain, with the rest looked up from reference TRBV5-6 and TRBJ2-5, is DAGVTQSPTHLIKTRGQQVTLRCSPKSGHDTVSWYQQALGQGPQFIFQYYEEEERQRGNFPDRFSGHQFPNYSSELNVNALLLGDSALYLCASSLGLGTQETQYFGPGTRLLVL.

The chain uses TRBV5-1 and TRBJ1-1; weak D call: TRBD1 (6 bases). This CDR3 has 16 residues. CDR1 SGHRS and CDR2 YFSETQ come from the germline V gene. V dropped 5 bases and J dropped 0 bases, with 17 bases sitting between them. CDR3 sequence reads: CASRPGTYPLNTEAFF. DNA for the CDR3: TGCGCCAGCAGACCCGGGACATACCCCCTGAACACTGAAGCTTTCTTT.

This clone has just one count. The chain links TRBV30 to TRBJ2-3, with a possible D match to TRBD2 (6 bases). There are 15 residues in the CDR3. The germline V and J ends were trimmed by 0 bases and 3 bases, with 13 bases remaining between them. Germline values: CDR1 GTSNPN, CDR2 SVGIG (reference sequence). The CDR3 DNA reads as TGTGCCTGGAGTGTGGCGGGGTCGATAACAGATACGCAGTATTTT. It encodes CAWSVAGSITDTQYF.

V and J are TRBV6-5 and TRBJ1-5, with D unclear. CDR1 and CDR2 from the germline V gene are MNHEY and SVGAGI. V shed 7 bases and J shed 0 bases, with 10 bases lying between them. The length of the CDR3 is 14 residues. CDR3 sequence: CASKNRDSNQPQHF. The CDR3 DNA sequence: TGTGCCAGCAAGAATAGAGATAGCAATCAGCCCCAGCATTTT.

This rearrangement joins TRBV11-3 to TRBJ2-2; 7 nucleotides align to TRBD2. Germline V lookup: CDR1 SGHNT, CDR2 YENEEA. V shed 2 bases, J shed 3 bases, and the junction held 3 bases outside the gene matches. CDR3 size: 15 residues. CDR3 residues: CASSLLAADTGELFF. CDR3 nucleotide sequence: TGTGCCAGCAGCTTACTAGCGGCGGACACCGGGGAGCTGTTTTTT.

CDR3 nucleotides: TGCAGCGTCCGACAGGGGAGCTACGAGCAGTACTTC. Translating it yields CSVRQGSYEQYF. The rearrangement uses TRBV29-1 and TRBJ2-7, with TRBD1 matching 8 bases. CDR3 length equals 12 residues. Unmatched junction bases numbered 4, after V lost 6 bases and J lost 3 bases. Looked up from germline, CDR1 is SQVTM and CDR2 is ANQGSEA.

The CDR3 sequence: CASSLAPGQGGGEAFF. CDR3 in DNA: TGTGCCAGCAGCTTAGCTCCGGGACAGGGAGGAGGTGAAGCTTTCTTT. The chain is built from TRBV7-9 and TRBJ1-1; 9 bases map to TRBD1. The CDR3 extends over 16 amino acids. Trimming removed 0 bases from V and 7 bases from J; junction bases left unmatched: 9. Germline V CDR1 and CDR2: SEHNR, FQNEAQ (reference sequence).

The V call is TRBV5-1, the J call TRBJ2-2; 12 bases align to TRBD2. Trimming took 4 bases from V and 1 from J; bases not matched to a gene: 2. This CDR3 spans 16 amino acids. Germline V lookup: CDR1 SGHRS, CDR2 YFSETQ. The CDR3 spells CASSRGLAGNTGELFF. The CDR3 DNA follows: TGCGCCAGCAGCAGGGGACTAGCGGGGAACACCGGGGAGCTGTTTTTT.

The rearrangement uses TRBV4-3 and TRBJ2-1, with D perhaps matching TRBD1 or TRBD2 (5 bases each). CDR1 and CDR2 (germline): LGHNA, YSLEER. V was trimmed by 1 base and J by 5 bases, leaving 18 bases between them. This CDR3 region has 17 residues. In nucleotides, the CDR3 is TGCGCCAGCAGCCAAGCCGTATGGGGGACCTTCCACAATGAGCAGTTCTTC. It codes for CASSQAVWGTFHNEQFF.

J is TRBJ1-1 and V is TRBV7-9; tentatively, D is TRBD1 (5 bases). The CDR3 length is 13 residues. Germline V gene data show CDR1 as SEHNR and CDR2 as FQNEAQ (reference sequence). The V end lost 7 bases, the J end lost 10 bases, and 19 bases lay between the germline ends. The CDR3 DNA reads TGTGCCAGCACCATTAGGTGGGGCGCGGTAGCTTTCTTT. Protein product: CASTIRWGAVAFF.

The chain combines TRBV7-9 with TRBJ2-7; D gene uncertain. The V gene lost 5 bases and the J gene lost 0 bases, with 20 bases spanning the gap. The CDR3 contains 17 residues. Germline lookup yields CDR1 SEHNR and CDR2 FQNEAQ (reference sequence). Written as DNA, the CDR3 is TGTGCCAGCAGCCAAGCACCGAGCTCCATAAGCTCCTACGAGCAGTACTTC. As protein: CASSQAPSSISSYEQYF.

The chain carries TRBV25-1 and TRBJ2-1; TRBD2 matches at 8 bases. Per germline, CDR1 MGHDK and CDR2 SYGVNS. With 4 bases clipped from V and 9 bases from J, the junction kept 8 bases outside the gene matches. The CDR3 has 14 residues. The CDR3 spells CASSVGTSRTEQFF. The CDR3 region has the DNA TGTGCCAGCAGTGTGGGGACTAGTCGGACTGAGCAGTTCTTC.

This chain joins TRBV10-3 and TRBJ2-7, with a weak D call TRBD1 (6 bases). The CDR3 covers 15 residues. Per the germline V gene, CDR1 is ENHRY and CDR2 is SYGVKD. Trimming took 4 bases from V and 3 from J, leaving 16 bases between them. CDR3 in amino acids: CAISVTPGQYYEQYF. For the CDR3, the DNA is TGTGCCATCAGTGTAACCCCGGGACAATACTACGAGCAGTACTTC.

This clone was counted once. The chain has TRBV19 and TRBJ2-3, with 12 nucleotides matching TRBD2. The CDR3 consists of 15 residues. J gave up 8 bases and V 7 bases, and 10 bases lay outside the gene matches. The germline gives CDR1 LNHDA, CDR2 SQIVND (reference sequence). The CDR3 is CASTTLAGGPSTQYF. CDR3 bases: TGTGCCAGTACCACTCTAGCGGGGGGGCCGAGTACGCAGTATTTT.

The rearrangement joins TRBV7-6 to TRBJ2-1; TRBD2 aligns across 13 bases. The CDR3 length is 17 residues. After removal of 3 bases from V and 1 base from J, the junction contained 3 bases not matched to a gene. Germline CDR1 and CDR2: SGHVS and FNYEAQ. CDR3 sequence reads: CASSFTSGRGSYNEQFF. The CDR3 DNA reads TGTGCCAGCAGCTTTACTAGCGGGAGGGGATCCTACAATGAGCAGTTCTTC.